One sample yielded the 24 T cell receptor beta chains listed below, sequenced in a study of shared clonotypes between healthy human individuals. The data were produced by immunoSEQ multiplex PCR, yet TCRdb's version contains in-frame clones alone and is incomplete. The sample has roughly 500,000 clones, about 96% seen once. The specimen sequenced was naive CD4+ T cells sorted from blood. The sample's subset: CD45RA+ positively selected. The receptors come from a young woman in good health.

J is TRBJ2-1 and V is TRBV7-2, with 8 bases matching TRBD1. V lost 6 bases to trimming and J lost 0 bases; unmatched junction nucleotides: 4. Germline lookup yields CDR1 SGHTA and CDR2 FQGNSA. The CDR3 has 15 amino acids. CDR3 DNA sequence: TGTGCCAGCAGTCGACAGGGGAGCTCCTACAATGAGCAGTTCTTC. Encoded protein: CASSRQGSSYNEQFF.

This chain joins TRBV18 and TRBJ1-5; tentative D call: TRBD1 (5 bases). The ends were cut back, 4 bases at V and 4 bases at J, with 8 bases in the middle. The CDR3 runs 13 residues. Germline values: CDR1 KGHSH, CDR2 LQKENI. CDR3: CASSQGLNQPQHF. The CDR3 nucleotides read TGTGCCAGCTCACAGGGACTTAATCAGCCCCAGCATTTT.

The DNA of the CDR3 is TGTGCCACCAGCAGGGGGCCCTTTGGCAATCAGCCCCAGCATTTT. Translated, it gives CATSRGPFGNQPQHF. The rearrangement uses TRBV15 and TRBJ1-5; D perhaps matches TRBD1 (5 bases). The V end was cut by 3 bases, the J end by 2 bases, with 11 bases between. The CDR3 is 15 amino acids. Germline values: CDR1 LNHNV, CDR2 YYDKDF (reference sequence). The entire variable domain, with the rest obtained from reference TRBV15 and TRBJ1-5, is as follows: DAMVIQNPRYQVTQFGKPVTLSCSQTLNHNVMYWYQQKSSQAPKLLFHYYDKDFNNEADTPDNFQSRRPNTSFCFLDIRSPGLGDTAMYLCATSRGPFGNQPQHFGDGTRLSIL.

This chain uses TRBV29-1 with TRBJ2-2, with a tentative D call TRBD2 (6 bases). The CDR3 is 14 amino acids. Per germline, CDR1 SQVTM and CDR2 ANQGSEA. V lost 4 bases, J lost 4 bases, and 13 bases lay in between. The CDR3, as DNA: TGCAGCGTTGGGGGGAGGCAGGTCACCGGGGAGCTGTTTTTT. It specifies CSVGGRQVTGELFF.

The chain recombines TRBV9 with TRBJ2-6; D uncertain. Germline values: CDR1 SGDLS, CDR2 YYNGEE. The CDR3 totals 16 residues. Trimming shortened V by 0 bases and J by 4 bases, and 11 bases separated the two germline ends. This chain's CDR3 is CASSVASGSGANVLTF. DNA of the CDR3: TGTGCCAGCAGCGTAGCATCGGGTAGCGGGGCCAACGTCCTGACTTTC.

The chain carries TRBV4-2 and TRBJ2-1; 11 bases align to TRBD2. CDR1 is LGHNA and CDR2 is YNFKEQ in the germline V gene. This CDR3 has 16 amino acids. V lost 1 base and J lost 9; bases outside the gene matches: 8. In DNA form, the CDR3 reads TGTGCCAGCAGCCAAGTAGCGGTAGCGGGAGGGATTGAGCAGTTCTTC. This translates into CASSQVAVAGGIEQFF.

This clone showed up just a few times. The gene calls are TRBV7-9 and TRBJ2-7; TRBD2 is a possible D gene (5 bases). V was cut by 1 base and J by 0 bases, with 7 bases left in between. This CDR3 is 14 amino acids long. CDR1 is SEHNR and CDR2 is FQNEAQ in the germline V gene (reference sequence). The CDR3 DNA reads TGTGCCAGCAGCTTAGATGGGAGCTCCTACGAGCAGTACTTC. Protein product: CASSLDGSSYEQYF.

The chain links TRBV6-6 to TRBJ2-2; possibly TRBD2 for D (5 bases). Trimming left V 6 bases short and J 3 bases short, with 5 bases between. The CDR3 spans 12 residues. Germline assignment: CDR1 MNHNY and CDR2 SVGAGI (reference sequence). The CDR3 DNA reads TGTGCCAGCAGGAGGGACACCGGGGAGCTGTTTTTT. Protein: CASRRDTGELFF.

The chain carries TRBV5-1 and TRBJ2-5; D not resolved. V was shortened by 0 bases and J by 2 bases, with 14 bases between the two germline ends. Germline V gene data show CDR1 as SGHRS and CDR2 as YFSETQ. CDR3 size: 16 residues. CDR3 sequence (DNA): TGCGCCAGCAGCTTGGGGACCCTGGACGAACAAGAGACCCAGTACTTC. This translates into CASSLGTLDEQETQYF.

The chain links TRBV2 to TRBJ1-5; a weak D match, TRBD1 (5 bases). Trimming took off 0 bases at V and 8 bases at J, with 17 bases between the two ends. The CDR3 has 16 amino acids. Germline values: CDR1 SNHLY, CDR2 FYNNEI. In nucleotides, the CDR3 is TGTGCCAGCAGTGAAGCGCTTCCGGCAGGGAATGAGCCCCAGCATTTT. Translating it yields CASSEALPAGNEPQHF.

The table lists this clone with a count of one. The chain carries TRBV7-2 and TRBJ1-5, with TRBD1 as a possible D gene (5 bases). Germline lookup yields CDR1 SGHTA and CDR2 FQGNSA. CDR3 length equals 16 residues. The V gene lost 4 bases and the J gene lost 4 bases, with 17 bases spanning the gap. The CDR3 bases are TGTGCCAGCAGCTCGCAGTATGGGGGTCTTAATCAGCCCCAGCATTTT. Translated, it gives CASSSQYGGLNQPQHF.

This chain links TRBV7-3 with TRBJ2-1, with D perhaps TRBD2 (7 bases). This CDR3 contains 14 residues. Germline values: CDR1 SGHTA, CDR2 FQGTGA. Trimming stripped 5 bases from V and 7 bases from J, with 15 bases between. CDR3 sequence (DNA): TGTGCCAGCAGCGAGGGGCGGGGGCCAAATGAGCAGTTCTTC. Translation gives CASSEGRGPNEQFF.

This clone was observed a single time. This sequence joins TRBV18 and TRBJ2-7; D is undetermined. CDR3 size: 12 residues. CDR1 and CDR2 (germline): KGHSH, LQKENI. Trimming pared 4 bases from V and 6 bases from J, leaving 10 bases between. CDR3 sequence (DNA): TGTGCCAGCTCACTACGGCCCCCCGAGCAGTACTTC. Translation gives CASSLRPPEQYF.

This chain connects TRBV29-1 to TRBJ2-3; 7 bases match TRBD2. This CDR3 contains 13 residues. In germline, CDR1 is SQVTM, CDR2 ANQGSEA. The J segment lost 6 bases and the V segment lost 4 bases, leaving 7 bases of the junction unmatched. Here the CDR3 reads CSVASLAEDTQYF. In DNA form, the CDR3 reads TGCAGCGTTGCCTCCCTAGCGGAGGATACGCAGTATTTT.

The CDR3 sequence is CASSLTFVQEAFF. As DNA, the CDR3 is TGTGCCAGCAGCTTAACTTTCGTTCAGGAAGCTTTCTTT. This chain joins TRBV7-9 and TRBJ1-1; D uncertain. The germline CDR1 and CDR2 sequences are SEHNR and FQNEAQ (reference sequence). The CDR3 spans 13 residues. V was trimmed by 2 bases and J by 8 bases, leaving 12 bases between them.

V is TRBV4-2 and J is TRBJ2-7, with 7 bases matching TRBD2. This CDR3 has 15 amino acids. Germline V gene lookup returns CDR1 LGHNA and CDR2 YNFKEQ. Trimming at V came to 0 bases and at J to 4 bases, leaving 6 bases not matched to a gene. The CDR3 is CASSQEGTTYYEQYF. CDR3 nucleotide sequence: TGTGCCAGCAGCCAAGAAGGGACTACCTATTACGAGCAGTACTTC.

The V call is TRBV27, the J call TRBJ2-1; 14 nucleotides agree with TRBD2. Germline trimming cut 6 bases from V and 2 bases from J; bases unmatched to any gene: 12. CDR1 MNHEY and CDR2 SMNVEV come from the germline V gene (reference sequence). The CDR3 loop spans 19 amino acids. The CDR3 here is CASRSPGLAGVLAYNEQFF. CDR3 coding DNA: TGTGCCAGCAGGAGCCCGGGACTAGCGGGAGTTCTCGCCTACAATGAGCAGTTCTTC.

The rearrangement uses TRBV4-2 and TRBJ2-7, with D hard to call. V dropped 0 bases and J dropped 7 bases, with 4 bases sitting between them. This CDR3 is built from 11 residues. In germline, CDR1 is LGHNA, CDR2 YNFKEQ. CDR3 sequence: CASSQEGEQYF. Written as DNA, the CDR3 is TGTGCCAGCAGCCAAGAGGGAGAGCAGTACTTC.

The chain employs TRBV11-2 and TRBJ1-1; D call uncertain. This CDR3 spans 13 amino acids. The germline V gene has CDR1 SGHAT and CDR2 FQNNGV. The V gene lost 6 bases and the J gene lost 1 base, with 9 bases spanning the gap. CDR3 DNA: TGTGCCAGCAGGACTCAGTCGAACACTGAAGCTTTCTTT. This gives the protein CASRTQSNTEAFF. Filled out from reference TRBV11-2 and TRBJ1-1, the complete variable domain reads EAGVAQSPRYKIIEKRQSVAFWCNPISGHATLYWYQQILGQGPKLLIQFQNNGVVDDSQLPKDRFSAERLKGVDSTLKIQPAKLEDSAVYLCASRTQSNTEAFFGQGTRLTVV.

Only one count was recorded for this clone. J is TRBJ2-7 and V is TRBV2, with 8 bases fitting TRBD2. The junction had 14 bases not matched to a gene; V was cut back by 6 bases and J by 4 bases. There are 16 residues in the CDR3. Germline CDR1 reads SNHLY; CDR2 reads FYNNEI. The CDR3 bases are TGTGCCAGCAGAGGACTAGCAGTCGGGATGTTATACGAGCAGTACTTC. The encoded protein is CASRGLAVGMLYEQYF.

The chain recombines TRBV19 with TRBJ2-1, with D uncertain. This CDR3 spans 13 amino acids. V was pared by 5 bases and J by 2 bases, with 7 bases between. The germline CDR1 and CDR2 sequences are LNHDA and SQIVND (reference sequence). CDR3 DNA sequence: TGTGCCAGTAGTCCAGCTCCCTACAATGAGCAGTTCTTC. This encodes CASSPAPYNEQFF.

CDR3 DNA sequence: TGTGCCAGCAGCTTAAATTCCGCAACGAAAAATGAAAAACTGTTTTTT. It encodes CASSLNSATKNEKLFF. This chain links TRBV11-1 with TRBJ1-4; the D is unclear. This CDR3 has 16 amino acids. The germline V gene encodes CDR1 SGHAT and CDR2 FQDESV (reference sequence). The V gene lost 2 bases and the J gene lost 5 bases, with 15 bases spanning the gap.

This clone was counted a few times. This sample includes further DNA sequences coding for the same CDR3. CDR3 in amino acids: CASSFGNTEAFF. CDR3 bases: TGTGCCAGCAGCTTTGGGAACACTGAAGCTTTCTTT. The chain recombines TRBV7-9 with TRBJ1-1; D not resolved. Trimming removed 3 bases from V and 1 base from J, with 3 bases in between. CDR1 SEHNR and CDR2 FQNEAQ come from the germline V gene (reference sequence). This CDR3 is built from 12 residues.

The J gene is TRBJ2-1, the V gene TRBV7-8; 8 nucleotides match TRBD2. Trimming removed 1 base from V and 5 bases from J; junction bases left unmatched: 10. Germline CDR1 is SGHVS and CDR2 is FQNEAQ. The CDR3 loop spans 17 amino acids. CDR3 sequence reads: CASSLVLGGRTHNEQFF. The CDR3 DNA reads as TGTGCCAGCAGCTTAGTATTGGGCGGGAGGACGCACAATGAGCAGTTCTTC.